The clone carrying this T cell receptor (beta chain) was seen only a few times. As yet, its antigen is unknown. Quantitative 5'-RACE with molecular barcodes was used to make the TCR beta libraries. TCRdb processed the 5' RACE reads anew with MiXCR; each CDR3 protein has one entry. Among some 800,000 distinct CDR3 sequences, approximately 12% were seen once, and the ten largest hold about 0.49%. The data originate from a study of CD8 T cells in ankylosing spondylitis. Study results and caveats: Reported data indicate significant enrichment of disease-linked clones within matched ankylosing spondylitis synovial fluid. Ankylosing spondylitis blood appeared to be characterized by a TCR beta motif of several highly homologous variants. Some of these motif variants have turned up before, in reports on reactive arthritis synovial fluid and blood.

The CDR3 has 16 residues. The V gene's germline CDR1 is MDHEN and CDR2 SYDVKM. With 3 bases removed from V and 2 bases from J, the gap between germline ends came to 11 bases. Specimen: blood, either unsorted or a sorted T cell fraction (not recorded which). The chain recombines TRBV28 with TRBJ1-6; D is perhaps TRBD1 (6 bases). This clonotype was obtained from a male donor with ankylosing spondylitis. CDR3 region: CASSLRGVAYNSPLHF. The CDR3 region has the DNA TGTGCCAGCAGTTTGAGGGGGGTGGCCTATAATTCACCCCTCCACTTT.